A selection of T cell receptor beta chains follows, all from one sample in a study of CD8+ T cells in alopecia areata. The assay was immunoSEQ multiplex PCR, and TCRdb's table has in-frame clones only and misses some. The table includes over 150,000 clones, 58% detected once. The sample in question was CD4+ T cells sorted from blood, obtained at week 24, from a patient treated with tofacitinib. Receptor source: a human donor with alopecia areata. Each CDR3 is given without its conserved first and last residue. Clone size is shown for a subset of rows, as once, few, many or a class of expanded clone.

>TRBJ2-4|-|TRBV5-6
ASSFAGKNIQY
>TRBJ2-7|-|TRBV7-3
ASSPGAGSLYEQY
>TRBJ2-7|-|TRBV4-3
ASSQDAERHYEQY
>TRBJ1-2|-|TRBV28
ASSYRGGYT
>TRBJ2-3|-|TRBV13
ASSKRLAGTLDTQY
>TRBJ2-4|-|TRBV27
ASRSGGAGKNIQY
>TRBJ1-3|few|TRBV18
ASSPRTDSSGNTIY
>TRBJ2-1|few|TRBV18
ASSPTKSSGGAHEQF
>TRBJ1-1|few|TRBV29-1
SVKPGDTEAF
>TRBJ2-7|few|TRBV5-1
ASSFDTLTYEQY
>TRBJ2-5|-|TRBV5-6
ASSLGFGETQY
>TRBJ1-5|-|TRBV7-7
ASSLERNQPQH
>TRBJ1-1|-|TRBV6-1
ASSDRQGVAEAF
>TRBJ2-7|-|TRBV30
AWSAPLGEQY
>TRBJ2-1|-|TRBV10-3
AISTGTSGNEQF
>TRBJ1-1|-|TRBV23-1
ARLQRKNTEAF
>TRBJ2-7|few|TRBV5-4
ASSIRDNSYEQY
>TRBJ1-1|-|TRBV29-1
SVVRQGAEAF
>TRBJ1-1|-|TRBV30
AWSLTQNTEAF
>TRBJ2-7|once|TRBV7-2
ASSLGLAGTLGYEQY
>TRBJ2-4|-|TRBV4-2
ASSQEAGLAGGNSKNIQY
>TRBJ2-5|-|TRBV28
ASRSGQGGQETQY
>TRBJ2-7|-|TRBV7-2
ASSLNYEQY
>TRBJ1-1|few|TRBV18
ASSPAGERGTEAF
>TRBJ1-4|-|TRBV29-1
SVAPTGTNEKLF
>TRBJ2-3|-|TRBV9
ASSPSGKDTQY
>TRBJ2-5|-|TRBV4-2
ASSQGQAVETQY
>TRBJ2-1|-|TRBV5-4
ASSLAAVADRNEQF
>TRBJ2-7|many|TRBV7-2
ASSLAQQGYEQY
>TRBJ2-3|few|TRBV4-3
ASSQALWTAPSSTDTQY
>TRBJ1-5|-|TRBV7-3
ASSLGRGQPQH
>TRBJ2-3|many|TRBV2
ASSEGTSTDTQY
>TRBJ2-7|-|TRBV29-1
SVGQGNIYEQY
>TRBJ1-1|few|TRBV19
ASSTHPTGGTEAF
>TRBJ1-2|-|TRBV7-2
ASSFGDRGYGYT
>TRBJ1-1|-|TRBV27
ASSTQGQNEAF
>TRBJ1-1|few|TRBV10-3
AIRSQGGTEAF
>TRBJ2-7|-|TRBV29-1
SVALPGQGAHEQY
>TRBJ1-1|-|TRBV28
ASSSGDAVQFEAF
>TRBJ2-1|-|TRBV30
AWKDGSHNEQF
>TRBJ2-1|-|TRBV9
ASSVALQGNEQF
>TRBJ2-7|-|TRBV27
ASSGQGVYEQY
>TRBJ2-3|-|TRBV5-4
ASSYDRQGTQY
>TRBJ1-2|-|TRBV25-1
ASSDSGPNYGYT